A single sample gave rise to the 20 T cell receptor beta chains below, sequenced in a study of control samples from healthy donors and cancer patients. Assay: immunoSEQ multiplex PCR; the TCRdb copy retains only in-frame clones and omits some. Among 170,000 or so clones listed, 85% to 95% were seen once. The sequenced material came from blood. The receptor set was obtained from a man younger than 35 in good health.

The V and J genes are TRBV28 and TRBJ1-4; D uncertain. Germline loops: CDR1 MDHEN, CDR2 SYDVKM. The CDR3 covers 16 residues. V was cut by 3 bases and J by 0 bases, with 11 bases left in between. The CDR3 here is CASSFQTKATNEKLFF. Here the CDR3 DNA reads TGTGCCAGCAGTTTCCAGACGAAAGCAACTAATGAAAAACTGTTTTTT.

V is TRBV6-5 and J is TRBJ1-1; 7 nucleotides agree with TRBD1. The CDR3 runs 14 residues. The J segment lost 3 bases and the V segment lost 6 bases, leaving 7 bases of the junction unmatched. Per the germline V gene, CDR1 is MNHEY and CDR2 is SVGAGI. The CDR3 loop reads CASRRQGRDTEAFF. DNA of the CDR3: TGTGCCAGCAGGAGACAGGGTAGAGACACTGAAGCTTTCTTT.

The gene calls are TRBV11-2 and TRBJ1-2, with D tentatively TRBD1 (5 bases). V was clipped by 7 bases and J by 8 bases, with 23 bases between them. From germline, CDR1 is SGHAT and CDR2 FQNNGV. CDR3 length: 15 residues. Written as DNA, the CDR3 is TGTGCCAGCAACCCGACCCTTGGAGGGGTAGGAGGCTACACCTTC. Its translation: CASNPTLGGVGGYTF. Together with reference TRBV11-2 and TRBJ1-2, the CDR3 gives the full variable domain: EAGVAQSPRYKIIEKRQSVAFWCNPISGHATLYWYQQILGQGPKLLIQFQNNGVVDDSQLPKDRFSAERLKGVDSTLKIQPAKLEDSAVYLCASNPTLGGVGGYTFGSGTRLTVV.

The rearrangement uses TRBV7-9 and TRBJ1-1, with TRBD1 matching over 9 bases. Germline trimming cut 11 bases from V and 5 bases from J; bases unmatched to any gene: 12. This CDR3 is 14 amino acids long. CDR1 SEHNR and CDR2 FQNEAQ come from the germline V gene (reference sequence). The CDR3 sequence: CAAAQGQGWTEAFF. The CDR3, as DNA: TGTGCCGCAGCTCAGGGACAGGGTTGGACTGAAGCTTTCTTT.

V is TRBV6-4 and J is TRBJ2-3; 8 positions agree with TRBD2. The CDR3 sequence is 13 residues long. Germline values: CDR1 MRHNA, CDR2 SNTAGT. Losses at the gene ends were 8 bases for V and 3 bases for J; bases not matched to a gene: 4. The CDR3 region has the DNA TGTGCCAGCGCCAGCGGGGGTACAGATACGCAGTATTTT. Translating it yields CASASGGTDTQYF.

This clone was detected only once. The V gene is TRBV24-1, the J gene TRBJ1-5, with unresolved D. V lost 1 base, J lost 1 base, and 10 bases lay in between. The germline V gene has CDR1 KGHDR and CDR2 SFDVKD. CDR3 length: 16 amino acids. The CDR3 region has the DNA TGTGCCACCAGTGATTTTAAGGGAAAGAGCAATCAGCCCCAGCATTTT. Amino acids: CATSDFKGKSNQPQHF.

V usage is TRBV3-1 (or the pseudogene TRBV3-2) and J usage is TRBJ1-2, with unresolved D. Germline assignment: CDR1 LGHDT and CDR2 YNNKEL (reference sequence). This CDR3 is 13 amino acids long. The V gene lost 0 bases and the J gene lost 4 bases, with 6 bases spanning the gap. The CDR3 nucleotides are TGTGCCAGCAGCCAAGATCTGAGCTATGGCTACACCTTC. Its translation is CASSQDLSYGYTF.

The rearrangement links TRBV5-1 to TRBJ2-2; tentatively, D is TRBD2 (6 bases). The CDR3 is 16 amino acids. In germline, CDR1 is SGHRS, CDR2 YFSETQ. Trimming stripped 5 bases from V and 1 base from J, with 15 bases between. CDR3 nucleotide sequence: TGCGCCAGCAGTGAACGGGGGTCAGGGAACACCGGGGAGCTGTTTTTT. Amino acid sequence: CASSERGSGNTGELFF.

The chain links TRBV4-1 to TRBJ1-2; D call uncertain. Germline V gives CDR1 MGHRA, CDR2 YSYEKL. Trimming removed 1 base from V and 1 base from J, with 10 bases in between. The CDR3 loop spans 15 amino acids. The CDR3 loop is CASSQVNLGNYGYTF. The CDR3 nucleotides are TGCGCCAGCAGCCAAGTTAATTTGGGTAACTATGGCTACACCTTC.

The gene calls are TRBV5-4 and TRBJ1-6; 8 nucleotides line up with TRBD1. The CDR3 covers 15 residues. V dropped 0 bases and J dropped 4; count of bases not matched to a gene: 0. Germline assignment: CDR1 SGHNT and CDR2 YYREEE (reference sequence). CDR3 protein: CASSLDRGYNSPLHF. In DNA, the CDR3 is TGTGCCAGCAGCTTGGACAGGGGGTATAATTCACCCCTCCACTTT.

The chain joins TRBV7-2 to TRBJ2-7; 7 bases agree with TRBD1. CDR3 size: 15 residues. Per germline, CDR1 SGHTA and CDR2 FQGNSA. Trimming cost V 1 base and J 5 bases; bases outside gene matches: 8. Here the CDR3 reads CASSLGDRSLHEQYF. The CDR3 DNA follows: TGTGCCAGCAGCTTAGGGGACAGAAGCCTCCACGAGCAGTACTTC.

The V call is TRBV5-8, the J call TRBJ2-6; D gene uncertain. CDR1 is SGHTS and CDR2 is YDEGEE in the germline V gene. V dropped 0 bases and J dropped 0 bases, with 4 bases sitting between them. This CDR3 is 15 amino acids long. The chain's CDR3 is CASSLGGSGANVLTF. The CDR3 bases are TGTGCCAGCAGCTTGGGCGGCTCTGGGGCCAACGTCCTGACTTTC.

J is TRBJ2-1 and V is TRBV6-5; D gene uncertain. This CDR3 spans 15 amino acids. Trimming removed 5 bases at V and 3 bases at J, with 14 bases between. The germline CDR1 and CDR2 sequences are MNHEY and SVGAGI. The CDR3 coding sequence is TGTGCCAGCAGTCACGGGCCCCCCATCTACAATGAGCAGTTCTTC. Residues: CASSHGPPIYNEQFF.

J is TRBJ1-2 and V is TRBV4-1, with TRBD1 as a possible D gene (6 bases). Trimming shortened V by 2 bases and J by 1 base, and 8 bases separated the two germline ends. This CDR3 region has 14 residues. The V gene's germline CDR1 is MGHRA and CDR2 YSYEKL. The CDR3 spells CASSQKDSNYGYTF. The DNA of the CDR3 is TGCGCCAGCAGCCAAAAGGACAGTAACTATGGCTACACCTTC.

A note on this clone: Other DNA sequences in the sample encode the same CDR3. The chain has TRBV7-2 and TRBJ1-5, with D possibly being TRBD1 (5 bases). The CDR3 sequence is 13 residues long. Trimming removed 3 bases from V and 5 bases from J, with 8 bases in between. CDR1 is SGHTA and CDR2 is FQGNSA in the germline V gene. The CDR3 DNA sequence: TGTGCCAGCAGCTTTAAAGGGGATCAGCCCCAGCATTTT. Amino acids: CASSFKGDQPQHF.

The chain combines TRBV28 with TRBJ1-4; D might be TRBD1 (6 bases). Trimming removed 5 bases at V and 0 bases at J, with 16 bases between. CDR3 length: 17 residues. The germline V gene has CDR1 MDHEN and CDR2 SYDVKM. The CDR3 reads CASSDLNYRATNEKLFF. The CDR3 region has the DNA TGTGCCAGCAGTGATCTAAATTACAGGGCAACTAATGAAAAACTGTTTTTT. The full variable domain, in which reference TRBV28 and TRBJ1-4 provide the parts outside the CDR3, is DVKVTQSSRYLVKRTGEKVFLECVQDMDHENMFWYRQDPGLGLRLIYFSYDVKMKEKGDIPEGYSVSREKKERFSLILESASTNQTSMYLCASSDLNYRATNEKLFFGSGTQLSVL.

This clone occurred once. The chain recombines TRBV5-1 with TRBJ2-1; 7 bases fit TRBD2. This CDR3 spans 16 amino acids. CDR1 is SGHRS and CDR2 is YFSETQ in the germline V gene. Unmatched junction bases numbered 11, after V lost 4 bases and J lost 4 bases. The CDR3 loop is CASSPATGLQYNEQFF. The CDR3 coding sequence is TGCGCCAGCAGCCCAGCAACGGGACTACAATACAATGAGCAGTTCTTC.

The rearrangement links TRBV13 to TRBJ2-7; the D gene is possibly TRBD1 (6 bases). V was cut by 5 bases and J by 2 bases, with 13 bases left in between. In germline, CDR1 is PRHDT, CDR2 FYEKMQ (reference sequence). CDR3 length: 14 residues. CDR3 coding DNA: TGTGCCAGCAGCCTCAGGACAGTGACCTACGAGCAGTACTTC. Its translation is CASSLRTVTYEQYF.

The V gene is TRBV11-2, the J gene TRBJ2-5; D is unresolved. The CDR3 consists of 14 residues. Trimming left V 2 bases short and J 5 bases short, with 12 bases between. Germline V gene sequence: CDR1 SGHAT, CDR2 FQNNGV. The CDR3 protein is CASSLSMGFETQYF. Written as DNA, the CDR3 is TGTGCCAGCAGCTTATCCATGGGGTTCGAGACCCAGTACTTC.

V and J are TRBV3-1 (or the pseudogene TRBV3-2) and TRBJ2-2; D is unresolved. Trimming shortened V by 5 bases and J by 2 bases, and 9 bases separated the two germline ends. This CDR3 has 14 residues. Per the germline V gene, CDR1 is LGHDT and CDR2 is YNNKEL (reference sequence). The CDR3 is CASSYYGNTGELFF. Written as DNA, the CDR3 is TGTGCCAGCAGCTACTACGGCAACACCGGGGAGCTGTTTTTT.